This TCR beta chain comes out of a study of T cell changes during pregnancy in multiple sclerosis (dated by TCRdb to between 2018 and 2020). For the study in its entirety: The study examined how the T cell repertoire changed over the course of pregnancy in women with multiple sclerosis.

Turning to this clone: Its recognized antigen is unknown. Qualities for individual bases were not recorded, and no much larger clone is one base off.

Trimming takes 4 bases from V and 4 bases from J, and the germline ends sit 16 bases apart. The CDR3 goes from the cysteine to the phenylalanine over 15 residues. Just CDR3 DNA is preserved here, 45 bases in frame from base 1. CDR1 MRHNA and CDR2 SNTAGT were looked up in the germline V gene. Receptor libraries were prepared by the immunoSEQ multiplex PCR assay. Held by TCRdb, this immuneACCESS table contains in-frame sequences only and omits some clones. Under half of the omission traces to an unresolved V gene where checked; the cause of the rest is unknown. The sample table contains tens of thousands of clones; only one count was recorded for approximately 90% of them. The top ten clonotypes cover 6.5% to 7.5% of the sample.

This clonotype was obtained from a female donor with multiple sclerosis, enrolled in a pregnancy study. The specimen comprised CD8+ T cells from peripheral blood mononuclear cells, sampled in the third trimester of pregnancy. The chain is made from TRBV6-4 and TRBJ1-1, with TRBD1 as a weak D call on 6 bases. The DNA is TGTGCCAGCAGTGCTTCTTCAGGGGATGCCACTGAAGCTTTCTTT. Its translation reads: CASSASSGDATEAFF.